Shown below are 9 T cell receptor beta chains from a single sample sequenced in a study of T cell responses to AZD1222 COVID-19 vaccine. This table comes from immunoSEQ multiplex PCR, and its TCRdb copy is limited to in-frame clones, with some not included. The sample has 150,000 to 200,000 clones, 85% to 95% seen once; the top ten hold around 3.6%. Sequences were derived from peripheral blood, sampled 28 days after the second dose of the MenACWY control vaccine. Receptors originate from an adult who received the MenACWY meningococcal vaccine as a control.

The J gene is TRBJ2-7, the V gene TRBV28; 8 bases map to TRBD1. The CDR3 runs 16 residues. CDR1 and CDR2 from the germline V gene are MDHEN and SYDVKM. V shed 10 bases and J 5 bases; nucleotides not matched to a gene: 19. This CDR3 reads CATISPGGGEGDEQYF. CDR3 sequence (DNA): TGTGCCACCATAAGTCCAGGGGGCGGTGAAGGGGACGAGCAGTACTTC.

This clone has just one count. The chain carries TRBV29-1 and TRBJ1-5; 9 bases are shared with TRBD1. The CDR3 runs to 15 residues. Germline V gene sequence: CDR1 SQVTM, CDR2 ANQGSEA. Trimming removed 6 bases from V and 5 bases from J; junction bases left unmatched: 11. The CDR3 region has the DNA TGCAGCGTCGTATTTTTGGGACAGGGAGATCAGCCCCAGCATTTT. This encodes CSVVFLGQGDQPQHF.

The V gene is TRBV19, the J gene TRBJ1-1; tentative D call: TRBD1 (5 bases). The CDR3 covers 14 residues. The germline V gene has CDR1 LNHDA and CDR2 SQIVND (reference sequence). Trimming took 4 bases from V and 0 from J, leaving 9 bases between them. The CDR3 spells CASSTGMLNTEAFF. CDR3 coding DNA: TGTGCCAGTAGTACAGGGATGTTGAACACTGAAGCTTTCTTT.

The gene calls are TRBV6-5 and TRBJ2-7, with TRBD1 matching over 9 bases. This CDR3 comprises 13 residues. J lost 2 bases, V lost 8 bases, and 4 bases had no gene match. Germline V CDR1 and CDR2: MNHEY, SVGAGI. The CDR3 loop is CASSRDRAYEQYF. DNA for the CDR3: TGTGCCAGCTCTCGGGACAGGGCCTACGAGCAGTACTTC.

This sequence joins TRBV6-4 and TRBJ1-2; TRBD1 is a possible D gene (5 bases). V was pared by 0 bases and J by 4 bases, with 12 bases between. The CDR3 sequence is 15 residues long. Germline CDR1 and CDR2: MRHNA and SNTAGT. The CDR3 loop reads CASSDSIWGRYGYTF. The CDR3 DNA reads as TGTGCCAGCAGTGACTCGATCTGGGGCCGCTATGGCTACACCTTC.

The chain links TRBV6-5 to TRBJ1-4, with a weak D call TRBD1 (6 bases). The CDR3 covers 14 residues. The V end was cut by 4 bases, the J end by 5 bases, with 11 bases between. Germline loops: CDR1 MNHEY, CDR2 SVGAGI. The CDR3 sequence: CASSSGTHNEKLFF. CDR3 sequence (DNA): TGTGCCAGCAGTTCCGGGACACACAATGAAAAACTGTTTTTT.

The genes are TRBV19 and TRBJ1-2, with D unresolved. Germline V CDR1 and CDR2: LNHDA, SQIVND (reference sequence). CDR3 length: 14 amino acids. V lost 2 bases, J lost 0 bases, and 7 bases lay in between. In DNA, the CDR3 is TGTGCCAGTAGTATAAGCAATACTAACTATGGCTACACCTTC. Translated: CASSISNTNYGYTF.

This clone occurred once. The chain uses TRBV3-1 (or the pseudogene TRBV3-2) and TRBJ2-1, with D possibly matching TRBD2 (5 bases). Germline V gene lookup returns CDR1 LGHDT and CDR2 YNNKEL (reference sequence). The length of the CDR3 is 13 residues. Trimming shortened V by 1 base and J by 9 bases, and 10 bases separated the two germline ends. Written as DNA, the CDR3 is TGTGCCAGCAGCCAAGGCATCGGGGTTGAGCAGTTCTTC. It translates to CASSQGIGVEQFF.

The chain links TRBV29-1 to TRBJ1-1; 7 nucleotides align to TRBD1. The V and J ends lost 7 bases and 0 bases, in that order; junction bases with no gene match: 11. The length of the CDR3 is 15 residues. Germline assignment: CDR1 SQVTM and CDR2 ANQGSEA. CDR3 nucleotides: TGCAGCGCCCTAAGACAGGGTTGGATGAACACTGAAGCTTTCTTT. Translation gives CSALRQGWMNTEAFF.